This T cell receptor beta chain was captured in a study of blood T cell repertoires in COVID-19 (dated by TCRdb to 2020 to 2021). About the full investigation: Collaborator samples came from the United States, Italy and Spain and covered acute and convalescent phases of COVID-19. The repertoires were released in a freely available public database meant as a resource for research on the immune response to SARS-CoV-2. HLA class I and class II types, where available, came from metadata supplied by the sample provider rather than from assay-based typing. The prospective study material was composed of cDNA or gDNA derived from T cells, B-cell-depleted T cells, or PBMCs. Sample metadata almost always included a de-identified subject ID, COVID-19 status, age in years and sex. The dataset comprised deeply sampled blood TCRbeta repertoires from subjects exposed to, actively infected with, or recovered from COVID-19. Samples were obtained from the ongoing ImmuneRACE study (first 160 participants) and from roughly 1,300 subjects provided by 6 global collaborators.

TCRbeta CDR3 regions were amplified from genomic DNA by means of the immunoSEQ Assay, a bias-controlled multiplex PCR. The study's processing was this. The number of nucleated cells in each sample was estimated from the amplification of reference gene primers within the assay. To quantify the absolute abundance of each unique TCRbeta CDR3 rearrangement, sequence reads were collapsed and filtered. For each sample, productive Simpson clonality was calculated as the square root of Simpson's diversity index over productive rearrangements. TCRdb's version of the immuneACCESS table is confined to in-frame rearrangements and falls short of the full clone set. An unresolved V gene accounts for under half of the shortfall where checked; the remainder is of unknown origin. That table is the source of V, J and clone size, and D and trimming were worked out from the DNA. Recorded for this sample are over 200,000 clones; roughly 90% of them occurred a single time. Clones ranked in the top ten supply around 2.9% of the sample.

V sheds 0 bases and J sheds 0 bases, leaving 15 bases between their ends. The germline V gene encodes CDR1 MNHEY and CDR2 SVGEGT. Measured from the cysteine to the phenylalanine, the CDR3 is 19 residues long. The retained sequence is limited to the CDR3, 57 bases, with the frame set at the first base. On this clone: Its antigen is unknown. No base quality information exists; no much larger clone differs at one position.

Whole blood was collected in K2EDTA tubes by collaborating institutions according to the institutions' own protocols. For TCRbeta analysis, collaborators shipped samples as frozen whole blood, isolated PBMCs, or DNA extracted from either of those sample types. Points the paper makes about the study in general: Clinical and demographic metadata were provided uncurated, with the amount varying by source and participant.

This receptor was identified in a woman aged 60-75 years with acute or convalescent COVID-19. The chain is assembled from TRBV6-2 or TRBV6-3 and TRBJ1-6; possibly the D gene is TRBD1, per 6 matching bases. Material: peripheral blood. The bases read TGTGCCAGCAGTTACTCGATGGGGGACATAAGCTCCTATAATTCACCCCTCCACTTT. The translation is CASSYSMGDISSYNSPLHF.